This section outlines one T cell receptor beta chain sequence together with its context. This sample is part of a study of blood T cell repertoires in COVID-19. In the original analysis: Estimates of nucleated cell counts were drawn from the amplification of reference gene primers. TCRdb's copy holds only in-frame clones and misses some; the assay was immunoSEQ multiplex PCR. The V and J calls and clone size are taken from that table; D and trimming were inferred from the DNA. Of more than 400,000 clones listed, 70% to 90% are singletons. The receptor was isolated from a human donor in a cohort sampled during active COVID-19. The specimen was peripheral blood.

The CDR3 spells CASSITGTGGNSPLHF. In DNA form, the CDR3 reads TGTGCCAGTAGTATTACCGGGACAGGGGGAAATTCACCCCTCCACTTT. The chain links TRBV19 to TRBJ1-6, with 11 bases aligning to TRBD1. V was pared by 3 bases and J by 7 bases, with 5 bases of the junction left unmatched. The length of the CDR3 is 16 residues. Per the germline V gene, CDR1 is LNHDA and CDR2 is SQIVND (reference sequence).